Listed below are T cell receptor beta chains from one sample, sequenced in a study of Graves' ophthalmopathy and Graves' hyperthyroidism. TCRdb reprocessed the multiplex PCR reads with MiXCR, giving one entry per CDR3 protein. The sample has under 350,000 distinct CDR3 sequences; roughly 17% are singletons. Sequenced sample: peripheral blood. The origin of the receptors is an adult man with Graves' ophthalmopathy. The CDR3 runs from the conserved cysteine through the conserved F or W. The order of the fields is CDR3 protein, CDR3 DNA, J gene, clone size, V gene, CDR3 length, D gene. The D gene is left open where the match is weak. Clone size is given for some rows only: seen once, a few or many times, or a class if the clone is expanded.

CASRGFTDRTNTGELFF TGTGCCAGCAGGGGATTCACGGACAGAACGAACACCGGGGAGCTGTTTTTT TRBJ2-2 - TRBV6-1 17 -
CATGARQGGEQYF TGTGCCACCGGGGCCCGACAGGGAGGGGAGCAGTACTTC TRBJ2-7 many TRBV24-1 13 -
CASSLVFGGYSPLHF TGCGCCAGCAGCTTGGTATTCGGTGGCTATTCACCCCTCCACTTT TRBJ1-6 many TRBV5-1 15 -
CSATVRGGQPQHF TGCAGTGCTACAGTACGGGGTGGTCAGCCCCAGCATTTT TRBJ1-5 many TRBV20-1 13 -
CASSQVEGVQETQYF TGCGCCAGCAGCCAAGTGGAGGGGGTCCAAGAGACCCAGTACTTC TRBJ2-5 - TRBV4-1 15 -
CSVEDLKARNTEAFF TGCAGCGTTGAAGATCTAAAGGCCAGGAACACTGAAGCTTTCTTT TRBJ1-1 many TRBV29-1 15 -
CASSLAQATYGYTF TGTGCCAGCAGCTTAGCCCAGGCCACCTATGGCTACACCTTC TRBJ1-2 - TRBV7-2 14 -
CASSLAPDRGTYEQYF TGCGCCAGCAGCTTGGCCCCGGACAGGGGAACATACGAGCAGTACTTC TRBJ2-7 many TRBV5-1 16 TRBD1
CASSGGTGLYEQYF TGCGCCAGCAGCGGCGGGACAGGGCTTTACGAGCAGTACTTC TRBJ2-7 many TRBV5-1 14 TRBD1
CASSYGRDGYEQYF TGTGCCAGCAGTTACGGCAGGGATGGGTACGAGCAGTACTTC TRBJ2-7 many TRBV6-2/TRBV6-3 14 -
CASSSSQGASHEQYF TGTGCCAGCAGCTCCTCACAGGGGGCTTCTCACGAGCAGTACTTC TRBJ2-7 many TRBV7-9 15 TRBD1
CSAPTGYGNTIYF TGCAGTGCCCCGACAGGGTACGGAAACACCATATATTTT TRBJ1-3 - TRBV20-1 13 TRBD1
CASSAQPAGELFF TGTGCCAGCAGTGCACAGCCGGCCGGGGAGCTGTTTTTT TRBJ2-2 many TRBV2 13 -
CAWIAPGSPNSPLHF TGTGCCTGGATAGCCCCAGGATCACCAAATTCACCCCTCCACTTT TRBJ1-6 many TRBV30 15 -
CASSLQTGGDYGYTF TGTGCCAGCAGTCTCCAGACAGGGGGCGACTATGGCTACACCTTC TRBJ1-2 many TRBV6-1 15 TRBD1
CASSQDLPGIYSPLHF TGCGCCAGCAGCCAAGATCTTCCGGGGATTTATTCACCCCTCCACTTT TRBJ1-6 many TRBV4-1 16 -
CASSEWGGGLETQYF TGTGCCAGCAGTGAGTGGGGAGGGGGATTGGAGACCCAGTACTTC TRBJ2-5 many TRBV6-1 15 -
CASFRAAGQPQHF TGTGCCAGTTTCCGGGCAGCTGGTCAGCCCCAGCATTTT TRBJ1-5 many TRBV6-1 13 -
CASSLSRASGTYNEQFF TGTGCCAGCAGCTTATCCAGGGCGTCGGGTACCTACAATGAGCAGTTCTTC TRBJ2-1 few TRBV7-9 17 -
CAWSSTPGLHGYTF TGTGCCTGGAGTTCCACCCCCGGACTCCATGGCTACACCTTC TRBJ1-2 few TRBV30 14 -
CASSHPGRGYTF TGCGCCAGCAGCCATCCAGGTCGCGGCTACACCTTC TRBJ1-2 few TRBV4-3 12 -
CASSPGQGAVYEQYF TGTGCCAGCAGTCCCGGACAGGGGGCGGTTTACGAGCAGTACTTC TRBJ2-7 - TRBV12-3/TRBV12-4 15 TRBD1
CASSFGTGFYGYTF TGTGCCAGCAGCTTCGGGACAGGTTTTTATGGCTACACCTTC TRBJ1-2 many TRBV5-5 14 TRBD1
CASSRAGLANTGELFF TGTGCCAGCTCGCGAGCGGGACTAGCGAACACCGGGGAGCTGTTTTTT TRBJ2-2 many TRBV18 16 TRBD2
CASSLVLAETQYF TGTGCCAGCAGCTTAGTACTAGCTGAGACCCAGTACTTC TRBJ2-5 many TRBV7-2 13 -
CASSTPGLAIYEQYF TGTGCCAGTAGTACTCCGGGACTAGCGATCTACGAGCAGTACTTC TRBJ2-7 many TRBV19 15 TRBD2
CASSEKHLFINTDTQYF TGTGCCAGCAGCGAAAAGCACTTGTTTATAAACACAGATACGCAGTATTTT TRBJ2-3 - TRBV2 17 -
CASSDPGQGNIQYF TGTGCCAGCAGTGACCCGGGACAGGGAAACATTCAGTACTTC TRBJ2-4 many TRBV6-1 14 TRBD1